This T cell receptor beta chain was profiled in a study of blood T cell repertoires in COVID-19. Study in general: Acute and convalescent COVID-19 specimens originated in the United States, Italy and Spain. The analysed material was cDNA or gDNA that came from T cells, B-cell-depleted T cells, or PBMCs.

Sequencing was performed with immunoSEQ multiplex PCR; in TCRdb, only in-frame clones are kept and a portion is missing. The repertoire holds 150,000 to 200,000 clones, roughly 87% seen once, with roughly 1.4% in the top ten. The CDR3 extends over 15 amino acids. The V gene end was trimmed by 4 bases and the J gene end by 2 bases; junction bases not matched to a gene: 4. Germline-derived CDR1 and CDR2 are SNHLY and FYNNEI. The J gene is TRBJ1-4, the V gene TRBV2; 7 bases agree with TRBD1. The clonotype was recovered from a woman in her forties or fifties with acute or convalescent COVID-19. The sample was peripheral blood. DNA of the CDR3: TGTGCCAGCAGTGGACAGGGTACGACTAATGAAAAACTGTTTTTT. This gives the protein CASSGQGTTNEKLFF.